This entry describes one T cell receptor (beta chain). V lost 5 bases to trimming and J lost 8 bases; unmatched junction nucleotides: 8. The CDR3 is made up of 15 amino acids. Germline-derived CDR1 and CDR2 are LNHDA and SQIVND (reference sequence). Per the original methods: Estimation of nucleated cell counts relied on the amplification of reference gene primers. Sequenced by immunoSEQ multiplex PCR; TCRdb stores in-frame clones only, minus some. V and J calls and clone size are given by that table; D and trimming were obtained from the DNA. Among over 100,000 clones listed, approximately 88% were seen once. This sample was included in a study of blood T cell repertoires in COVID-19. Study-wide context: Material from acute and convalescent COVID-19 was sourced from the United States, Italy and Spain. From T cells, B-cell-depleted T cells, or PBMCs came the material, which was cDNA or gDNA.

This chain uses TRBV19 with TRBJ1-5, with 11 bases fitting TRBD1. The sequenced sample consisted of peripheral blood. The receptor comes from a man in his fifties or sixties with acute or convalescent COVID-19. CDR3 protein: CASSGRTGGWEPQHF. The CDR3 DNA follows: TGTGCCAGTAGTGGTCGGACAGGGGGCTGGGAGCCCCAGCATTTT.